Listed below are T cell receptor beta chains from one sample, sequenced in a study of blood T cell repertoires in COVID-19. Profiling relied on immunoSEQ multiplex PCR, and the TCRdb table lists in-frame clones only, not all of them. The sample shows around 100,000 clones, 85% to 95% of them seen only once. Sample: peripheral blood. These receptor sequences come from a man between 50 and 59 years old with active COVID-19. Both conserved end residues are part of each CDR3. The D gene is left open where the match is weak. Some rows mark clone size as missing; the rest say once, few, many or name a class of expanded clone.

CDR3 protein: CASGRQGADTQYF
CDR3 DNA: TGTGCCAGCGGAAGGCAGGGGGCAGATACGCAGTATTTT
V gene: TRBV7-3
D gene: TRBD1
clone size: NA
J gene: TRBJ2-3

CDR3 protein: CASSLGGPNYGYTF
CDR3 DNA: TGTGCCAGCAGCTTGGGGGGACCGAACTATGGCTACACCTTC
V gene: TRBV7-9
D gene: NA
clone size: NA
J gene: TRBJ1-2

CDR3 protein: CASWPNTEAFF
CDR3 DNA: TGTGCCTCCTGGCCGAACACTGAAGCTTTCTTT
V gene: TRBV19
D gene: NA
clone size: NA
J gene: TRBJ1-1

CDR3 protein: CASSQGTLGGSTEAFF
CDR3 DNA: TGTGCCAGTAGCCAGGGTACGCTTGGGGGGTCGACTGAAGCTTTCTTT
V gene: TRBV19
D gene: NA
clone size: NA
J gene: TRBJ1-1

CDR3 protein: CASSSQTSGRFGDTQYF
CDR3 DNA: TGTGCCAGCAGTTCGCAGACTAGCGGGAGGTTTGGAGATACGCAGTATTTT
V gene: TRBV27
D gene: TRBD2
clone size: NA
J gene: TRBJ2-3

CDR3 protein: CASDGQGASGETQYF
CDR3 DNA: TGTGCCAGCGACGGACAGGGGGCGTCGGGAGAGACCCAGTACTTC
V gene: TRBV28
D gene: TRBD1
clone size: NA
J gene: TRBJ2-5

CDR3 protein: CASSQGFWGVGFVDTQYF
CDR3 DNA: TGTGCCAGCAGCCAAGGATTCTGGGGCGTCGGCTTTGTAGATACGCAGTATTTT
V gene: TRBV14
D gene: NA
clone size: NA
J gene: TRBJ2-3

CDR3 protein: CASGDRGLVEQFF
CDR3 DNA: TGTGCCAGTGGGGACAGGGGGCTCGTTGAGCAGTTCTTC
V gene: TRBV19
D gene: TRBD1
clone size: NA
J gene: TRBJ2-1

CDR3 protein: CAADGPNSYEQYF
CDR3 DNA: TGTGCCGCGGATGGTCCAAACTCCTACGAGCAGTACTTC
V gene: TRBV7-9
D gene: NA
clone size: NA
J gene: TRBJ2-7

CDR3 protein: CASSSGGTSGHYEQYF
CDR3 DNA: TGTGCCAGCAGTTCAGGGGGGACTAGCGGCCACTACGAGCAGTACTTC
V gene: TRBV6-2/TRBV6-3
D gene: TRBD2
clone size: NA
J gene: TRBJ2-7

CDR3 protein: CAGTGTPNEKLFF
CDR3 DNA: TGTGCCGGCACCGGGACACCCAATGAAAAACTGTTTTTT
V gene: TRBV28
D gene: NA
clone size: NA
J gene: TRBJ1-4

CDR3 protein: CASSRDSNEQFF
CDR3 DNA: TGTGCCAGCTCCAGGGATAGCAATGAGCAGTTCTTC
V gene: TRBV7-6
D gene: NA
clone size: once
J gene: TRBJ2-1

CDR3 protein: CASSSWQGPSTEAFF
CDR3 DNA: TGTGCCAGCAGCAGTTGGCAGGGGCCGAGCACTGAAGCTTTCTTT
V gene: TRBV21-1
D gene: NA
clone size: NA
J gene: TRBJ1-1

CDR3 protein: CASTDLRAGETQYF
CDR3 DNA: TGTGCCAGCACTGACCTCAGGGCCGGCGAGACCCAGTACTTC
V gene: TRBV28
D gene: NA
clone size: NA
J gene: TRBJ2-5

CDR3 protein: CASSRGLGEKLFF
CDR3 DNA: TGTGCCAGCAGCCGAGGGTTGGGCGAAAAACTGTTTTTT
V gene: TRBV11-2
D gene: NA
clone size: NA
J gene: TRBJ1-4

CDR3 protein: CASNIDRAYNEQFF
CDR3 DNA: TGTGCCAGCAACATCGACAGGGCCTACAATGAGCAGTTCTTC
V gene: TRBV2
D gene: TRBD1
clone size: NA
J gene: TRBJ2-1

CDR3 protein: CASSTSQGARTGELFF
CDR3 DNA: TGTGCCAGTAGTACCTCACAGGGGGCAAGGACCGGGGAGCTGTTTTTT
V gene: TRBV19
D gene: TRBD1
clone size: NA
J gene: TRBJ2-2

CDR3 protein: CASSFIAGGSYEQYF
CDR3 DNA: TGTGCCAGCAGCTTTATAGCGGGAGGGTCCTACGAGCAGTACTTC
V gene: TRBV5-6
D gene: TRBD2
clone size: NA
J gene: TRBJ2-7

CDR3 protein: CASSTLAGSTDTQYF
CDR3 DNA: TGTGCCAGCAGCACCTTAGCGGGCAGCACAGATACGCAGTATTTT
V gene: TRBV7-9
D gene: TRBD2
clone size: NA
J gene: TRBJ2-3

CDR3 protein: CASSATGSSGNTIYF
CDR3 DNA: TGTGCCAGCAGCGCTACAGGGAGCTCTGGAAACACCATATATTTT
V gene: TRBV7-6
D gene: NA
clone size: NA
J gene: TRBJ1-3

CDR3 protein: CASSLEVGGNEKLFF
CDR3 DNA: TGCGCCAGCAGCTTGGAGGTCGGGGGAAATGAAAAACTGTTTTTT
V gene: TRBV5-1
D gene: NA
clone size: NA
J gene: TRBJ1-4

CDR3 protein: CASSIQDSAQYF
CDR3 DNA: TGTGCCAGTAGTATTCAAGACTCCGCCCAGTACTTC
V gene: TRBV19
D gene: NA
clone size: NA
J gene: TRBJ2-5

CDR3 protein: CASSTGQGPTWDTQYF
CDR3 DNA: TGTGCCAGCAGTACGGGCCAGGGGCCGACTTGGGATACGCAGTATTTT
V gene: TRBV28
D gene: NA
clone size: NA
J gene: TRBJ2-3

CDR3 protein: CASSYTPTSGRAGEQFF
CDR3 DNA: TGTGCCAGCAGTTACACCCCGACTAGCGGGAGGGCCGGGGAGCAGTTCTTC
V gene: TRBV6-2/TRBV6-3
D gene: TRBD2
clone size: NA
J gene: TRBJ2-1

CDR3 protein: CASSAWDRGNSPLHF
CDR3 DNA: TGTGCCAGCAGTGCCTGGGACAGGGGTAATTCACCCCTCCACTTT
V gene: TRBV27
D gene: TRBD1
clone size: NA
J gene: TRBJ1-6

CDR3 protein: CASSLGQSYYEQYF
CDR3 DNA: TGTGCCAGCAGTTTAGGACAGTCATACTACGAGCAGTACTTC
V gene: TRBV27
D gene: NA
clone size: few
J gene: TRBJ2-7

CDR3 protein: CASSYKGQRASPLHF
CDR3 DNA: TGTGCCAGCAGTTATAAGGGACAGAGGGCTTCACCCCTCCACTTT
V gene: TRBV6-5
D gene: TRBD1
clone size: NA
J gene: TRBJ1-6

CDR3 protein: CASSLWDSHGDEQFF
CDR3 DNA: TGTGCCAGCAGTTTATGGGACTCCCATGGCGATGAGCAGTTCTTC
V gene: TRBV27
D gene: NA
clone size: NA
J gene: TRBJ2-1

CDR3 protein: CASSQDRTGGNEQYF
CDR3 DNA: TGTGCCAGCAGCCAAGATAGAACAGGGGGGAACGAGCAGTACTTC
V gene: TRBV3-1/TRBV3-2
D gene: TRBD1
clone size: NA
J gene: TRBJ2-7

CDR3 protein: CASSPTSPPGEQYF
CDR3 DNA: TGTGCCAGCTCACCGACTAGCCCGCCGGGGGAGCAGTACTTC
V gene: TRBV18
D gene: TRBD2
clone size: NA
J gene: TRBJ2-7

CDR3 protein: CASSQDIVAGGPDTQYF
CDR3 DNA: TGTGCCAGCAGCCAAGATATTGTAGCGGGAGGTCCGGATACGCAGTATTTT
V gene: TRBV3-1/TRBV3-2
D gene: TRBD2
clone size: NA
J gene: TRBJ2-3

CDR3 protein: CASSVRTSGDYNEQFF
CDR3 DNA: TGTGCCAGCTCAGTTCGGACTAGCGGGGATTACAATGAGCAGTTCTTC
V gene: TRBV18
D gene: TRBD2
clone size: NA
J gene: TRBJ2-1

CDR3 protein: CASSLSGFLQGTDTQYF
CDR3 DNA: TGTGCCAGCAGTTTATCAGGTTTTCTTCAGGGCACAGATACGCAGTATTTT
V gene: TRBV28
D gene: NA
clone size: NA
J gene: TRBJ2-3

CDR3 protein: CASSLEAGAFVNEQFF
CDR3 DNA: TGCGCCAGCAGCTTGGAAGCGGGAGCGTTCGTCAATGAGCAGTTCTTC
V gene: TRBV5-1
D gene: TRBD2
clone size: NA
J gene: TRBJ2-1

CDR3 protein: CASSLPTGSWGANVLTF
CDR3 DNA: TGTGCCAGCAGCTTACCGACAGGCTCCTGGGGGGCCAACGTCCTGACTTTC
V gene: TRBV7-8
D gene: NA
clone size: NA
J gene: TRBJ2-6

CDR3 protein: CASSPYLSTEQYF
CDR3 DNA: TGTGCCAGCAGCCCCTATTTAAGCACCGAGCAGTACTTC
V gene: TRBV7-2
D gene: NA
clone size: NA
J gene: TRBJ2-7

CDR3 protein: CASSPLEGSYGYTF
CDR3 DNA: TGTGCCAGCTCACCTCTAGAGGGATCCTATGGCTACACCTTC
V gene: TRBV18
D gene: NA
clone size: NA
J gene: TRBJ1-2

CDR3 protein: CASRGLAGGHEQYF
CDR3 DNA: TGTGCCAGCAGGGGACTAGCGGGAGGCCACGAGCAGTACTTC
V gene: TRBV11-2
D gene: TRBD2
clone size: NA
J gene: TRBJ2-7

CDR3 protein: CSASQREGVRNEQFF
CDR3 DNA: TGCAGTGCTAGTCAACGGGAGGGCGTAAGGAATGAGCAGTTCTTC
V gene: TRBV20-1
D gene: TRBD2
clone size: NA
J gene: TRBJ2-1

CDR3 protein: CASSWTANTEAFF
CDR3 DNA: TGTGCCAGCAGCTGGACAGCGAACACTGAAGCTTTCTTT
V gene: TRBV13
D gene: NA
clone size: NA
J gene: TRBJ1-1

CDR3 protein: CASSEAGRSEQYF
CDR3 DNA: TGCGCCAGCAGTGAGGCAGGGCGGTCCGAGCAGTACTTC
V gene: TRBV10-1
D gene: NA
clone size: once
J gene: TRBJ2-7

CDR3 protein: CASSATGGYNEQFF
CDR3 DNA: TGTGCCAGCAGCGCGACAGGGGGTTACAATGAGCAGTTCTTC
V gene: TRBV9
D gene: TRBD1
clone size: NA
J gene: TRBJ2-1

CDR3 protein: CASSLSRVETQYF
CDR3 DNA: TGTGCCAGCAGTTTATCGAGGGTTGAGACCCAGTACTTC
V gene: TRBV12-3/TRBV12-4
D gene: NA
clone size: NA
J gene: TRBJ2-5

CDR3 protein: CASSYSMAGAKNIQYF
CDR3 DNA: TGTGCCAGCAGTTACTCGATGGCAGGGGCGAAAAACATTCAGTACTTC
V gene: TRBV6-5
D gene: NA
clone size: NA
J gene: TRBJ2-4

CDR3 protein: CAWSDRGRNTEAFF
CDR3 DNA: TGTGCCTGGAGTGACAGGGGTCGGAACACTGAAGCTTTCTTT
V gene: TRBV30
D gene: TRBD1
clone size: NA
J gene: TRBJ1-1

CDR3 protein: CATTGTSGSDEQFF
CDR3 DNA: TGTGCCACCACCGGGACTAGCGGGAGCGATGAGCAGTTCTTC
V gene: TRBV15
D gene: TRBD2
clone size: NA
J gene: TRBJ2-1

CDR3 protein: CASSLGRGKGNTEAFF
CDR3 DNA: TGTGCCAGCAGTTTAGGCAGGGGAAAAGGGAACACTGAAGCTTTCTTT
V gene: TRBV28
D gene: NA
clone size: NA
J gene: TRBJ1-1

CDR3 protein: CASSLQRTGWQTQYF
CDR3 DNA: TGTGCCAGCAGTTTACAAAGGACAGGGTGGCAGACCCAGTACTTC
V gene: TRBV28
D gene: TRBD1
clone size: NA
J gene: TRBJ2-5

CDR3 protein: CASSYPGGNQPQHF
CDR3 DNA: TGTGCCAGCAGTTACCCAGGGGGCAATCAGCCCCAGCATTTT
V gene: TRBV6-2/TRBV6-3
D gene: NA
clone size: NA
J gene: TRBJ1-5

CDR3 protein: CASSSSRASGEKLFF
CDR3 DNA: TGTGCCAGCAGTTCCTCGCGGGCAAGTGGGGAAAAACTGTTTTTT
V gene: TRBV7-8
D gene: NA
clone size: NA
J gene: TRBJ1-4

CDR3 protein: CASSKAGDRTAGADYEQYF
CDR3 DNA: TGTGCCAGCAGCAAAGCCGGGGATCGAACCGCGGGAGCGGACTACGAGCAGTACTTC
V gene: TRBV21-1
D gene: NA
clone size: NA
J gene: TRBJ2-7

CDR3 protein: CASSESRRNTEAFF
CDR3 DNA: TGCGCCAGCAGTGAGTCGCGGAGGAACACTGAAGCTTTCTTT
V gene: TRBV10-1
D gene: NA
clone size: NA
J gene: TRBJ1-1

CDR3 protein: CASSLESGFSYNEQFF
CDR3 DNA: TGTGCCAGCAGCTTAGAATCAGGCTTCTCCTACAATGAGCAGTTCTTC
V gene: TRBV7-2
D gene: NA
clone size: NA
J gene: TRBJ2-1

CDR3 protein: CAWSSARGETQYF
CDR3 DNA: TGTGCCTGGAGCTCCGCCAGGGGCGAGACCCAGTACTTC
V gene: TRBV30
D gene: NA
clone size: NA
J gene: TRBJ2-5

CDR3 protein: CASSLGQGSPYEQYF
CDR3 DNA: TGTGCCAGCAGCCTGGGACAAGGTAGCCCCTACGAGCAGTACTTC
V gene: TRBV6-6
D gene: NA
clone size: NA
J gene: TRBJ2-7

CDR3 protein: CASSPGTGGPYEQYF
CDR3 DNA: TGTGCCAGTAGCCCCGGGACAGGGGGCCCCTACGAGCAGTACTTC
V gene: TRBV19
D gene: TRBD1
clone size: NA
J gene: TRBJ2-7

CDR3 protein: CASSLKQGAGNTIYF
CDR3 DNA: TGTGCCAGCAGCTTGAAGCAGGGGGCTGGAAACACCATATATTTT
V gene: TRBV5-6
D gene: TRBD1
clone size: NA
J gene: TRBJ1-3